Many counts were recorded for the clone carrying this TCR beta chain. As yet, its antigen is unknown. A much larger clone differs from this one at a single base, so this may be a read error. This record belongs to a study of tumor and adjacent non-tumor tissue in lung cancer. A modified ARM-PCR protocol with three rounds of nested PCR amplified TCRbeta. TCRdb ran MiXCR on the multiplex PCR reads and lists one entry per CDR3 protein. The sample carries around 70,000 distinct CDR3 sequences, 73% recorded once. The study's findings and limits: Normal lung showed higher cumulative top 100 clone frequency than tumor.

Germline loops: CDR1 SQVTM, CDR2 ANQGSEA. CDR3 length: 13 amino acids. V lost 2 bases and J 7 bases, leaving 14 bases between the germline ends. The template was RNA from unsorted bulk tissue. Between August and November 2014, newly diagnosed, chemotherapy-naive lung cancer patients underwent thoracic surgery in China. This TCR derives from a man aged 55 to 69 with non-small cell lung cancer. V gene TRBV29-1 combines with J gene TRBJ1-1; D perhaps matches TRBD1 (6 bases). Source material: lung tumor tissue. CDR3 protein: CSVELGADNEAFF. The CDR3 nucleotides are TGCAGCGTTGAATTGGGGGCGGACAATGAAGCTTTCTTT.